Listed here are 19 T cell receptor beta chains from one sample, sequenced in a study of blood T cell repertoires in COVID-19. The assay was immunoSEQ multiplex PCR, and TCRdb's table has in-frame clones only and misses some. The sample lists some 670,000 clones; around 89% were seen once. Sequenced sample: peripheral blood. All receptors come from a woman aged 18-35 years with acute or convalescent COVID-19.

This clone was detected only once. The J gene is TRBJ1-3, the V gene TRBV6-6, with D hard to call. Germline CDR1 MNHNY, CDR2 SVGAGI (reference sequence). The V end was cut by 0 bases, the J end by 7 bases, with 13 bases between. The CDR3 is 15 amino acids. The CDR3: CASSYSNPLANTIYF. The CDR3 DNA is TGTGCCAGCAGTTACTCGAATCCGCTTGCGAACACCATATATTTT.

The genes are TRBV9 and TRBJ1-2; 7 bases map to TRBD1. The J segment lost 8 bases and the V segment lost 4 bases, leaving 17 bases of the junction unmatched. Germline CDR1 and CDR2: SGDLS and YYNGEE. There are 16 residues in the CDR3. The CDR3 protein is CASSLRPQQGSRGYTF. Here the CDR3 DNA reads TGTGCCAGCAGCCTAAGGCCCCAACAGGGGAGCAGAGGCTACACCTTC.

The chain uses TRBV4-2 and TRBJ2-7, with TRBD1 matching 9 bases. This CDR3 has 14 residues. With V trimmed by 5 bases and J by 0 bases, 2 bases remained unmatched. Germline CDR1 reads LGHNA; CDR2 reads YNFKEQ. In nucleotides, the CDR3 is TGTGCCAGCAGCGGGACAGGGTACTCCTACGAGCAGTACTTC. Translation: CASSGTGYSYEQYF.

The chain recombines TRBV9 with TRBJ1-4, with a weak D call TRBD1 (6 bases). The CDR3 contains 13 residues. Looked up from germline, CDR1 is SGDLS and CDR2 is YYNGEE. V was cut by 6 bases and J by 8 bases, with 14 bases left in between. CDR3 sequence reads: CASNTGGEEKLFF. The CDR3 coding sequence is TGTGCCAGCAATACTGGGGGCGAAGAAAAACTGTTTTTT.

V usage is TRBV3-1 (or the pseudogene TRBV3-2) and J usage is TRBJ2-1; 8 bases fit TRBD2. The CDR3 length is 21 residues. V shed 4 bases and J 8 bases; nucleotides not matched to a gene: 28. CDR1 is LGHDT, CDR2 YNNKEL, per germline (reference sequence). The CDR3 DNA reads TGTGCCAGCAGCCGCTTCGTATTAGCGGGGTCGTCGGTAGTCCTGGGCGATGAGCAGTTCTTC. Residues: CASSRFVLAGSSVVLGDEQFF.

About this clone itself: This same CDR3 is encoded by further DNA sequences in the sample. CDR3 bases: TGTGCCAGCAGCTTGGGAGGTTACGAGCAGTACTTC. Translated, it gives CASSLGGYEQYF. The rearrangement joins TRBV5-4 to TRBJ2-7; D gene uncertain. Trimming removed 0 bases from V and 4 bases from J, with 5 bases in between. The CDR3 totals 12 residues. CDR1 SGHNT and CDR2 YYREEE come from the germline V gene (reference sequence).

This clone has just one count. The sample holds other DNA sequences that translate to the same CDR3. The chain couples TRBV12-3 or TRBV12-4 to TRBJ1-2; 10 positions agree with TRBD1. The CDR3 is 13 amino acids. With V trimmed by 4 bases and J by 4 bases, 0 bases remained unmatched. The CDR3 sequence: CASSWDRGYGYTF. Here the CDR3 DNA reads TGTGCCAGCAGTTGGGACAGGGGCTATGGCTACACCTTC.

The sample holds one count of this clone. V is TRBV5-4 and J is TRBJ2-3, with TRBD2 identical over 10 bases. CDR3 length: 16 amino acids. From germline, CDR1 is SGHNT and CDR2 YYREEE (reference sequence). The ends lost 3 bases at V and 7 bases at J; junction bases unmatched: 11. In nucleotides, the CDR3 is TGTGCCAGCAGCTCGGGACTAAGCGGGGGGGCCCATACGCAGTATTTT. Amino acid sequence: CASSSGLSGGAHTQYF.

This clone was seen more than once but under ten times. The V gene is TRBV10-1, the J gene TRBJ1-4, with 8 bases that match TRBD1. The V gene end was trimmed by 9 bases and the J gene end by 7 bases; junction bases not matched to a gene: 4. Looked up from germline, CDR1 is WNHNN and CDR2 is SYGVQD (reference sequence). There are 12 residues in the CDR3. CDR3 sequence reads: CARDREIEKLFF. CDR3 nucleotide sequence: TGCGCCAGGGACAGGGAGATTGAAAAACTGTTTTTT.

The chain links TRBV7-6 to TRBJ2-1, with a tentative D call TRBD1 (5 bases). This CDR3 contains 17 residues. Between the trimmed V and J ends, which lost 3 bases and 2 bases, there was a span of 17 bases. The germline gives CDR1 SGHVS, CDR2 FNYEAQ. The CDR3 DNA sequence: TGTGCCAGCAGCTTCTTGCCCCAAGGGGTTACCTACAATGAGCAGTTCTTC. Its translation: CASSFLPQGVTYNEQFF.

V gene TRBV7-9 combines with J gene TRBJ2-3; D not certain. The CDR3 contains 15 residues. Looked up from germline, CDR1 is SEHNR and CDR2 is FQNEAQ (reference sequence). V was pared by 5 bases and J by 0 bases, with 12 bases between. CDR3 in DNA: TGTGCCAGCAGCACCAGGAAGTCTAGCACAGATACGCAGTATTTT. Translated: CASSTRKSSTDTQYF.

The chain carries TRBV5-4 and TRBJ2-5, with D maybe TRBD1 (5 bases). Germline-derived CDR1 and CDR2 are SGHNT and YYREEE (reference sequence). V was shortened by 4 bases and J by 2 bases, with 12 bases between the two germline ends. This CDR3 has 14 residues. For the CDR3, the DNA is TGTGCCAGCAGCGCAATGGGGCGGCAAGAGACCCAGTACTTC. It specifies CASSAMGRQETQYF. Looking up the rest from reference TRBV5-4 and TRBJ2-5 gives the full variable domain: ETGVTQSPTHLIKTRGQQVTLRCSSQSGHNTVSWYQQALGQGPQFIFQYYREEENGRGNFPPRFSGLQFPNYSSELNVNALELDDSALYLCASSAMGRQETQYFGPGTRLLVL.

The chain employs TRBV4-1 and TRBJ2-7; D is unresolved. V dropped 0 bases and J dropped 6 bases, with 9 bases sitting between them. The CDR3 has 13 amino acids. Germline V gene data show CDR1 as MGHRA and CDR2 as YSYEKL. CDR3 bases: TGCGCCAGCAGCCAAGAAACGGTTTTCGAGCAGTACTTC. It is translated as CASSQETVFEQYF.

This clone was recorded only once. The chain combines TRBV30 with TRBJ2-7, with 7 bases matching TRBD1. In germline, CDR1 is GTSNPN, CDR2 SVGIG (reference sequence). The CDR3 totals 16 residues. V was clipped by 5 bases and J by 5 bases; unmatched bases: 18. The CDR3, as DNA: TGTGCCTGGCTCAACCCCAGACAGGGCCTCCGGGACGAGCAGTACTTC. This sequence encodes CAWLNPRQGLRDEQYF.

The CDR3 sequence is CASTPARGEAFF. CDR3 DNA: TGTGCCAGCACCCCAGCCAGGGGTGAAGCTTTCTTT. The chain is built from TRBV11-2 and TRBJ1-1, with D perhaps matching TRBD1 (6 bases). The CDR3 covers 12 residues. V was cut by 7 bases and J by 7 bases, with 13 bases left in between. The V gene's germline CDR1 is SGHAT and CDR2 FQNNGV.

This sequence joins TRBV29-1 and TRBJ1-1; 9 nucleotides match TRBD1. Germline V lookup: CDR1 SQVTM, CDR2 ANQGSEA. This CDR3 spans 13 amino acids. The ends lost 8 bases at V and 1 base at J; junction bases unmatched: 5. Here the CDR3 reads CSLEDRGNTEAFF. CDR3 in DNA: TGCAGCCTGGAGGACAGGGGGAACACTGAAGCTTTCTTT. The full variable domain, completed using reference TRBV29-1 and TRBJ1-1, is SAVISQKPSRDICQRGTSLTIQCQVDSQVTMMFWYRQQPGQSLTLIATANQGSEATYESGFVIDKFPISRPNLTFSTLTVSNMSPEDSSIYLCSLEDRGNTEAFFGQGTRLTVV.

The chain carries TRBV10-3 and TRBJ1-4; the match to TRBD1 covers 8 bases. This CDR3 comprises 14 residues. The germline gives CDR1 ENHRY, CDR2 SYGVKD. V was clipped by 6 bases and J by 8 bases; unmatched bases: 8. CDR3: CAIRATGAGEKLFF. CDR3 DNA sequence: TGTGCCATCAGGGCGACAGGGGCGGGGGAAAAACTGTTTTTT.

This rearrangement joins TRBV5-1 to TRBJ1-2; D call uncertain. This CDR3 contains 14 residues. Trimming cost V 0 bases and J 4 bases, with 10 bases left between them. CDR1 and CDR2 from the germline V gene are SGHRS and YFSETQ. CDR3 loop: CASSLAADFYGYTF. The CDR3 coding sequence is TGCGCCAGCAGCTTGGCCGCAGATTTCTATGGCTACACCTTC.

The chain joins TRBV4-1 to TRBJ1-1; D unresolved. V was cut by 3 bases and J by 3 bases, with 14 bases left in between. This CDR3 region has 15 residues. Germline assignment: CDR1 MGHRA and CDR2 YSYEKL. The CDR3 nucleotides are TGCGCCAGCAGCCAGGCCCGGGTGAGGTACACTGAAGCTTTCTTT. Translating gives CASSQARVRYTEAFF.